This T cell receptor (beta chain) is drawn from a study of T cell responses to AZD1222 COVID-19 vaccine. Whole-study results and caveats: Seropositive at baseline were only a handful of AZD1222 recipients. Unmutated regions of variants are reportedly targeted by nearly half of spike-specific TCRs. With two AZD1222 doses given, Spike-specific TCR breadth and depth both rose.

Some clones are missing from TCRdb's copy, which holds only in-frame ones; the method was immunoSEQ multiplex PCR. The sample yields approximately 120,000 clones, roughly 90% seen once. For this clone: Its antigen is unknown.

This CDR3 is 14 amino acids long. After removal of 8 bases from V and 2 bases from J, the junction contained 8 bases not matched to a gene. Germline V CDR1 and CDR2: SEHNR, FQNEAQ (reference sequence). This chain connects TRBV7-9 to TRBJ2-7; 8 nucleotides align to TRBD1. The sequence was obtained from an adult in good health. This specimen consisted of peripheral blood, obtained on day 0 of MenACWY control vaccination. The CDR3 nucleotides are TGTGCCAGCCAAAGGAGCAGGGGGCCCTACGAGCAGTACTTC. This encodes CASQRSRGPYEQYF.